One sample yielded the 18 T cell receptor beta chains listed below, sequenced in a study of early T cells in non-severe SARS-CoV-2 infection. TCRdb used MiXCR to reprocess the 5' RACE reads, holding one entry per CDR3 protein. The table records tens of thousands of distinct CDR3 sequences, 6% to 8.5% of them present only once. Sequencing used whole blood. The origin of the receptors is an adult who was a healthcare worker with PCR-confirmed SARS-CoV-2 infection or an uninfected control (not recorded which).

The J gene is TRBJ2-3, the V gene TRBV4-3; 12 nucleotides agree with TRBD2. The CDR3 loop spans 20 amino acids. The germline V gene encodes CDR1 LGHNA and CDR2 YSLEER. V gave up 0 bases and J gave up 5 bases; unmatched junction bases: 15. The CDR3 loop is CASSQDLPPLAGGPIDTQYF. CDR3 nucleotide sequence: TGCGCCAGCAGCCAAGATTTGCCCCCACTAGCGGGGGGTCCCATAGATACGCAGTATTTT.

This clonotype was recorded at least ten times. The V call is TRBV12-3 or TRBV12-4, the J call TRBJ2-6, with D hard to call. CDR3 length: 17 residues. Between the trimmed V and J ends, which lost 5 bases and 5 bases, there was a span of 19 bases. CDR3 coding DNA: TGTGCCAGCAGTGCCGGCACAAGTCTAGAGAGGGCCAACGTCCTGACTTTC. This codes for CASSAGTSLERANVLTF.

This clonotype showed up many times. The chain has TRBV30 and TRBJ2-2; no firm D call. CDR1 GTSNPN and CDR2 SVGIG come from the germline V gene (reference sequence). Trimming shortened V by 0 bases and J by 8 bases, and 7 bases separated the two germline ends. The CDR3 contains 12 residues. In nucleotides, the CDR3 is TGTGCCTGGAGTGTACTGGGAGGGGAGCTGTTTTTT. This translates into CAWSVLGGELFF.

This clonotype appeared a few times. The chain is built from TRBV6-2 or TRBV6-3 and TRBJ2-7, with 7 bases that match TRBD1. V dropped 6 bases and J dropped 2; count of bases not matched to a gene: 7. CDR1 is MNHEY and CDR2 is SVGEGT in the germline V gene. The CDR3 covers 14 residues. The CDR3: CASRRTGLPYEQYF. CDR3 in DNA: TGTGCCAGCAGAAGGACAGGACTCCCCTACGAGCAGTACTTC.

This clonotype was recorded many times. The chain links TRBV6-5 to TRBJ1-1; D unclear. The CDR3 extends over 16 amino acids. V was trimmed by 0 bases and J by 5 bases, leaving 16 bases between them. Germline CDR1 MNHEY, CDR2 SVGAGI. This chain's CDR3 is CASSYSRPAQRTEAFF. Here the CDR3 DNA reads TGTGCCAGCAGTTACTCGAGACCCGCCCAGAGGACTGAAGCTTTCTTT.

This clonotype was counted between two and nine times. The chain recombines TRBV18 with TRBJ2-7; D may be TRBD1 (6 bases). The length of the CDR3 is 14 residues. Germline V gene data show CDR1 as KGHSH and CDR2 as LQKENI. V was shortened by 6 bases and J by 1 base, with 13 bases between the two germline ends. The CDR3 spells CASSEGEQSYEQYF. CDR3 bases: TGTGCCAGCTCCGAGGGGGAACAATCCTACGAGCAGTACTTC. Filled out from reference TRBV18 and TRBJ2-7, the complete variable domain reads NAGVMQNPRHLVRRRGQEARLRCSPMKGHSHVYWYRQLPEEGLKFMVYLQKENIIDESGMPKERFSAEFPKEGPSILRIQQVVRGDSAAYFCASSEGEQSYEQYFGPGTRLTVT.

This clonotype was seen only a few times. J is TRBJ1-6 and V is TRBV6-1, with D hard to call. Germline V gives CDR1 MNHNS, CDR2 SASEGT. The CDR3 is 12 amino acids. V was trimmed by 3 bases and J by 7 bases, leaving 4 bases between them. This CDR3 reads CASSDYNSPLHF. For the CDR3, the DNA is TGTGCCAGCAGTGACTACAATTCACCCCTCCACTTT.

This clonotype showed up just a few times. The V and J genes are TRBV10-1 and TRBJ1-2; 7 bases fit TRBD1. CDR3 length: 14 residues. Trimming removed 8 bases from V and 2 bases from J; junction bases left unmatched: 8. CDR1 and CDR2 from the germline V gene are WNHNN and SYGVQD (reference sequence). CDR3 DNA: TGCGCCAGCCGTACCAGGGGGTTGAACTATGGCTACACCTTC. Translating it yields CASRTRGLNYGYTF.

This chain links TRBV5-6 with TRBJ2-1; D remains unclear. Deletions cut 0 bases from V and 6 bases from J, with 7 bases between. Looked up from germline, CDR1 is SGHDT and CDR2 is YYEEEE. The CDR3 is made up of 13 amino acids. DNA of the CDR3: TGTGCCAGCAGCTTGGGATTCCCCAATGAGCAGTTCTTC. Its protein product is CASSLGFPNEQFF. Variable domain in full (rest from reference TRBV5-6 and TRBJ2-1): DAGVTQSPTHLIKTRGQQVTLRCSPKSGHDTVSWYQQALGQGPQFIFQYYEEEERQRGNFPDRFSGHQFPNYSSELNVNALLLGDSALYLCASSLGFPNEQFFGPGTRLTVL.

The chain uses TRBV11-3 and TRBJ2-1, with a weak D call TRBD2 (6 bases). V dropped 3 bases and J dropped 6 bases, with 15 bases sitting between them. This CDR3 has 15 amino acids. Germline-derived CDR1 and CDR2 are SGHNT and YENEEA. The chain's CDR3 is CASSFRDSGSNEQFF. Written as DNA, the CDR3 is TGTGCCAGCAGCTTCCGGGACTCGGGGTCCAATGAGCAGTTCTTC.

The table lists this clonotype with many counts. The chain has TRBV2 and TRBJ1-6; D is possibly TRBD1 (5 bases). The CDR3 sequence is 16 residues long. V gave up 2 bases and J gave up 8 bases, with 16 bases separating them. Looked up from germline, CDR1 is SNHLY and CDR2 is FYNNEI. CDR3 sequence: CASSEMTAQAYSPLHF. The CDR3 coding sequence is TGTGCCAGCAGTGAAATGACGGCACAGGCATATTCACCCCTCCACTTT.

About this clonotype: The junction does not match germline at one end; this may be a read error. This sequence joins TRBV10-2 and TRBJ2-7; D gene uncertain. Germline V gives CDR1 WSHSY, CDR2 SAAADI. The CDR3 length is 13 residues. The CDR3 sequence: CASSVAGTYEQCF. CDR3 DNA sequence: TGCGCCAGCAGTGTCGCCGGTACCTACGAGCAGTGCTTC.

The chain uses TRBV7-2 and TRBJ2-7; possible D gene TRBD1, 6 bases. V lost 0 bases, J lost 3 bases, and 12 bases lay in between. The V gene's germline CDR1 is SGHTA and CDR2 FQGNSA. The CDR3 has 15 residues. CDR3 protein: CASSLALGRGYEQYF. CDR3 nucleotide sequence: TGTGCCAGCAGCTTAGCCCTCGGCAGGGGCTACGAGCAGTACTTC.

Many counts were recorded for this clonotype. The gene calls are TRBV10-3 and TRBJ1-4; maybe TRBD1 (5 bases). This CDR3 spans 16 amino acids. Germline loops: CDR1 ENHRY, CDR2 SYGVKD. Trimming pared 3 bases from V and 2 bases from J, leaving 13 bases between. CDR3 nucleotide sequence: TGTGCCATCAGTGATGCCGCGGGGGTTACTAATGAAAAACTGTTTTTT. Translating it yields CAISDAAGVTNEKLFF.

J is TRBJ2-2 and V is TRBV7-2; D might be TRBD1 or TRBD2, each matching 5 bases. This CDR3 has 15 residues. V was trimmed by 5 bases and J by 4 bases, leaving 14 bases between them. The germline V gene has CDR1 SGHTA and CDR2 FQGNSA. The DNA for the CDR3 is TGTGCCAGCAGCCGCTACGTGGGACCCACCGGGGAGCTGTTTTTT. It specifies CASSRYVGPTGELFF.

This clonotype was observed at least ten times. This rearrangement joins TRBV2 to TRBJ1-2; TRBD1 matches 10 bases. The length of the CDR3 is 13 residues. Germline assignment: CDR1 SNHLY and CDR2 FYNNEI. The V gene end was trimmed by 6 bases and the J gene end by 7 bases; junction bases not matched to a gene: 5. The CDR3 loop reads CASRDRGSLGYTF. For the CDR3, the DNA is TGTGCCAGCAGGGACAGGGGGTCCCTTGGCTACACCTTC.

This clonotype has only a few counts. V usage is TRBV10-3 and J usage is TRBJ2-2; 9 nucleotides match TRBD1. Germline CDR1 and CDR2: ENHRY and SYGVKD. V dropped 2 bases and J dropped 4; count of bases not matched to a gene: 5. The CDR3 extends over 16 amino acids. CDR3 nucleotides: TGTGCCATCAGTGAGCGTGACAGGGGGGGCACCGGGGAGCTGTTTTTT. Residues: CAISERDRGGTGELFF.

The chain joins TRBV7-2 to TRBJ1-1, with 9 bases lining up with TRBD1. V was pared by 1 base and J by 4 bases, with 7 bases of the junction left unmatched. CDR3 length: 16 amino acids. Per germline, CDR1 SGHTA and CDR2 FQGNSA. The CDR3 is CASSLGGTGSGTEAFF. CDR3 nucleotide sequence: TGTGCCAGCAGCTTAGGAGGGACAGGGAGTGGCACTGAAGCTTTCTTT.